These T cell receptor beta chains were read from a single sample in a study of blood T cells in healthy people across ages. TCRdb re-called the 5' RACE reads through MiXCR, storing one row per CDR3 protein. The table lists about 1.8 million distinct CDR3 sequences, about 50% of them singletons. The sequenced sample was blood. These receptors came from a woman aged 40-49 years in good health. CDR3s include the opening cysteine and the closing phenylalanine or tryptophan. The D gene is left open where the match is weak. Some rows mark clone size as missing; the rest say once, few, many or name a class of expanded clone.

v_gene	d_gene	abundance	j_gene	CDR3nt	CDR3aa
TRBV6-5	-	-	TRBJ2-7	TGTGCCAGCAGTTATCAGGAGGGGGTCTACGAGCAGTACTTC	CASSYQEGVYEQYF
TRBV4-3	TRBD2	-	TRBJ2-7	TGCGCCAGCAGCCAGACCCCCGTATTGGAGCGGGGGACCTACGAGCAGTACTTC	CASSQTPVLERGTYEQYF
TRBV28	TRBD1	-	TRBJ1-1	TGTGCCAGCAGCCGCGGACAGGGGGTAACTTTCTTT	CASSRGQGVTFF
TRBV25-1	-	few	TRBJ2-3	TGTGCCAGCAGTGCTAGGGGCGGGGCCCTCACAGATACGCAGTATTTT	CASSARGGALTDTQYF
TRBV16	TRBD1	once	TRBJ2-1	TGTGCCAGCAGCCACTGGGACAGGGGGGGCTCCTACAATGAGCAGTTCTTC	CASSHWDRGGSYNEQFF
TRBV6-2/TRBV6-3	-	-	TRBJ1-1	TGTGCCAGCAGTTACTCGGGCCCAGCGTTGGCAAAAATGAACACTGAAGCTTTCTTT	CASSYSGPALAKMNTEAFF
TRBV20-1	TRBD2	-	TRBJ2-7	TGCAGTCTGGGAGGTAGCGGGGGTCGCGAGCAGTACTTC	CSLGGSGGREQYF
TRBV28	-	-	TRBJ2-4	TGTGCCAGCAGTTTAACCAGACTACTAGCCAAAAACATTCAGTACTTC	CASSLTRLLAKNIQYF
TRBV12-3/TRBV12-4	TRBD2	-	TRBJ2-3	TGTGCCAGCACAGCTAGCGGGGGGCCCGATACGCAGTATTTT	CASTASGGPDTQYF
TRBV13	TRBD2	-	TRBJ2-5	TGTGCCAGCAGCCCGGGGGGTGCCCAGTACTTC	CASSPGGAQYF
TRBV12-3/TRBV12-4	-	-	TRBJ1-2	TGTGCCAGCAGTTTAGCGCGGGGGGCAGCGCCCAACTATGGCTACACCTTC	CASSLARGAAPNYGYTF
TRBV14	-	-	TRBJ2-5	TGTGCCAGCAGTCCAAGACAGGGACTCATTCAAGAGACCCAGTACTTC	CASSPRQGLIQETQYF
TRBV7-8	-	-	TRBJ2-1	TGTGCCAGCAGCCCTACCCGGGGGATCTACAAGGAGCAGTTCTTC	CASSPTRGIYKEQFF
TRBV6-2/TRBV6-3	TRBD1	-	TRBJ2-7	TGTGCCAGCAGTGGACAGGGGGTTACCTACGAGCAGTACTTC	CASSGQGVTYEQYF